The clone carrying this TCR beta chain was recorded a few times. Using its own MiXCR run on the RACE reads, TCRdb lists one record per CDR3 protein. The sample includes almost 35,000 distinct CDR3 sequences, 10% to 13% of them seen just once. These data originate in a study of human T cells and chemical hapten exposure. At the level of the study: Subjects had 2% DPC placed on 2 cm by 2 cm of upper inner arm skin for sensitization.

This CDR3 spans 16 amino acids. V lost 1 base to trimming and J lost 3 bases, with 13 bases between them. Sample time point: pre-sensitization, week 0. Treatment specified: therapeutic diphenylcyclopropenone sensitization with weekly scalp DPC. RNA extraction used unfractionated whole blood as the source of total RNA. The source of this sequence is a man between 45 and 60 years old with alopecia areata. Some clones in this sample may be carry-over from other donors' samples. This material consisted of whole blood, taken in connection with sensitization to the hapten diphenylcyclopropenone (DPC). The V call is TRBV12-3 or TRBV12-4, the J call TRBJ1-3; D is ambiguous. The CDR3 region has the DNA TGTGCCAGCAGTTTAGGACCCCCAGCTAGTGGAAACACCATATATTTT. Encoded protein: CASSLGPPASGNTIYF.